The 19 T cell receptor beta chains given below trace back to one sample, sequenced in a study of Ad26.COV2.S vaccination and SARS-CoV-2 variants. Clones were sequenced by immunoSEQ multiplex PCR, and TCRdb holds only the in-frame ones, with some missing. The repertoire holds about 680,000 clones, with around 89% as singletons. The treatment: roughly 19 received Ad26.COV2.S at low or high dose, single or two shots; 5 received placebo; per-sample allocation not given. Sampling took place 63 days after the first vaccine or placebo injection. This material consisted of peripheral blood, taken in a trial of Ad26.COV2.S vaccine versus placebo. Receptors originate from a person between 18 and 60 years old who received the Ad26.COV2.S COVID-19 vaccine or a placebo.

The chain uses TRBV6-2 or TRBV6-3 and TRBJ2-3; 13 bases are a match to TRBD2. CDR3 length: 18 amino acids. The V segment lost 2 bases and the J segment 2 bases; nucleotides outside the gene matches: 7. Germline V gives CDR1 MNHEY, CDR2 SVGEGT. The CDR3 nucleotides are TGTGCCAGCAGTTACACCTTGGGACTAGCGGGATCCACAGATACGCAGTATTTT. This codes for CASSYTLGLAGSTDTQYF.

The rearrangement uses TRBV9 and TRBJ1-6; the D is unclear. V was clipped by 3 bases and J by 9 bases, with 13 bases between them. There are 14 residues in the CDR3. Germline CDR1 is SGDLS and CDR2 is YYNGEE. The CDR3 loop reads CASSEASTVSPLHF. DNA of the CDR3: TGTGCCAGCAGCGAGGCCTCGACGGTTTCACCCCTCCACTTT. The full variable domain, with the rest looked up from reference TRBV9 and TRBJ1-6, is DSGVTQTPKHLITATGQRVTLRCSPRSGDLSVYWYQQSLDQGLQFLIQYYNGEERAKGNILERFSAQQFPDLHSELNLSSLELGDSALYFCASSEASTVSPLHFGNGTRLTVT.

The V and J genes are TRBV7-3 and TRBJ2-3, with D uncertain. This CDR3 spans 15 amino acids. The V end was cut by 5 bases, the J end by 0 bases, with 12 bases between. CDR1 and CDR2 from the germline V gene are SGHTA and FQGTGA. CDR3 region: CASSPDISSTDTQYF. The CDR3 nucleotides read TGTGCCAGCAGCCCAGACATATCTAGCACAGATACGCAGTATTTT.

This chain uses TRBV2 with TRBJ2-2; a weak D match, TRBD2 (6 bases). Trimming removed 2 bases from V and 2 bases from J, with 12 bases in between. This CDR3 has 16 amino acids. Germline CDR1 reads SNHLY; CDR2 reads FYNNEI. DNA for the CDR3: TGTGCCAGCAGTGAAACGCGGGGATTAAACACCGGGGAGCTGTTTTTT. Protein: CASSETRGLNTGELFF.

A note on this clone: Distinct nucleotide sequences in the sample also encode this CDR3. This sequence joins TRBV4-3 and TRBJ2-2; D gene unclear. Trimming took off 1 base at V and 5 bases at J, with 8 bases between the two ends. The germline gives CDR1 LGHNA, CDR2 YSLEER. The CDR3 is 14 residues long. This chain's CDR3 is CASSQGPVTGELFF. CDR3 in DNA: TGCGCCAGCAGCCAAGGTCCAGTTACCGGGGAGCTGTTTTTT.

The chain carries TRBV10-3 and TRBJ1-6; 10 nucleotides match TRBD1. CDR3 length equals 14 residues. Trimming took 7 bases from V and 8 from J; bases not matched to a gene: 5. The germline CDR1 and CDR2 sequences are ENHRY and SYGVKD. The CDR3 loop reads CAIKRTGGDSPLHF. The CDR3 DNA reads TGTGCCATCAAGAGGACAGGGGGAGATTCACCCCTCCACTTT.

The rearrangement links TRBV3-1 (or the pseudogene TRBV3-2) to TRBJ2-5; 8 nucleotides line up with TRBD2. The CDR3 runs 12 residues. Germline loops: CDR1 LGHDT, CDR2 YNNKEL (reference sequence). Trimming at V came to 6 bases and at J to 7 bases, leaving 4 bases not matched to a gene. The CDR3 is CASRAGGGTQYF. DNA of the CDR3: TGTGCCAGCAGAGCCGGGGGGGGGACCCAGTACTTC.

About this clone itself: Other DNA sequences in the same sample also yield this CDR3. The V call is TRBV7-2, the J call TRBJ1-5, with no clear D. The V gene's germline CDR1 is SGHTA and CDR2 FQGNSA. V lost 2 bases and J 4 bases, leaving 3 bases between the germline ends. The CDR3 contains 12 residues. Here the CDR3 reads CASSLYNQPQHF. CDR3 sequence (DNA): TGTGCCAGCAGCTTATATAATCAGCCCCAGCATTTT.

CDR3 in amino acids: CASSWEAALGANVLTF. CDR3 coding DNA: TGTGCCAGCAGCTGGGAGGCAGCTCTGGGGGCCAACGTCCTGACTTTC. The chain links TRBV5-5 to TRBJ2-6; tentatively, D is TRBD2 (6 bases). The CDR3 covers 16 residues. Per the germline V gene, CDR1 is SGHKS and CDR2 is YYEKEE (reference sequence). V was clipped by 3 bases and J by 4 bases, with 14 bases between them.

V and J are TRBV9 and TRBJ2-2, with D unclear. This CDR3 has 13 residues. Per germline, CDR1 SGDLS and CDR2 YYNGEE. V dropped 0 bases and J dropped 7 bases, with 7 bases sitting between them. CDR3 sequence (DNA): TGTGCCAGCAGCGTAGTGGCTGTCGGGGAGCTGTTTTTT. Translation: CASSVVAVGELFF.

This sequence joins TRBV6-5 and TRBJ2-5; no reliable D call. Trimming took off 6 bases at V and 0 bases at J, with 2 bases between the two ends. CDR1 MNHEY and CDR2 SVGAGI come from the germline V gene. This CDR3 has 11 amino acids. The CDR3 bases are TGTGCCAGCAGGTACCAAGAGACCCAGTACTTC. Translated, it gives CASRYQETQYF.

The J gene is TRBJ2-7, the V gene TRBV6-5, with 7 bases aligning to TRBD1. Germline V lookup: CDR1 MNHEY, CDR2 SVGAGI. The CDR3 is made up of 15 amino acids. With 6 bases clipped from V and 6 bases from J, the junction kept 14 bases outside the gene matches. The CDR3 loop is CASSLDRAVSGEQYF. CDR3 DNA: TGTGCCAGCAGCCTCGACAGGGCGGTCTCTGGCGAGCAGTACTTC.

The rearrangement links TRBV5-6 to TRBJ2-1; D gene unclear. The V end was cut by 0 bases, the J end by 7 bases, with 5 bases between. The CDR3 extends over 12 amino acids. Germline V gene data show CDR1 as SGHDT and CDR2 as YYEEEE. Written as DNA, the CDR3 is TGTGCCAGCAGCTTGGCCCGAAATGAGCAGTTCTTC. This codes for CASSLARNEQFF.

A note on this clone: Other DNA sequences in the same sample also yield this CDR3. The chain carries TRBV6-5 and TRBJ2-7; 9 bases match TRBD1. CDR3 length: 15 amino acids. J gave up 4 bases and V 2 bases, and 6 bases lay outside the gene matches. The V gene's germline CDR1 is MNHEY and CDR2 SVGAGI. The CDR3 loop is CASSYSGTGSYEQYF. The CDR3 DNA reads as TGTGCCAGCAGTTACAGCGGGACAGGGAGTTACGAGCAGTACTTC.

V and J are TRBV30 and TRBJ2-3; 8 nucleotides agree with TRBD2. The CDR3 is 15 residues long. Germline assignment: CDR1 GTSNPN and CDR2 SVGIG (reference sequence). The V and J ends lost 0 bases and 4 bases, in that order; junction bases with no gene match: 6. As DNA, the CDR3 is TGTGCCTGGAGTGTAAGGGCGGGAGGTTCAGATACGCAGTATTTT. Encoded protein: CAWSVRAGGSDTQYF. The whole variable domain, filled in from reference TRBV30 and TRBJ2-3, reads SQTIHQWPATLVQPVGSPLSLECTVEGTSNPNLYWYRQAAGRGLQLLFYSVGIGQISSEVPQNLSASRPQDRQFILSSKKLLLSDSGFYLCAWSVRAGGSDTQYFGPGTRLTVL.

This chain joins TRBV24-1 and TRBJ1-2; D is perhaps TRBD1 (6 bases). In germline, CDR1 is KGHDR, CDR2 SFDVKD. V lost 4 bases, J lost 8 bases, and 13 bases lay in between. The CDR3 loop spans 13 amino acids. The CDR3 DNA sequence: TGTGCCACCAGTGAACCCAGGGGTGGAGGCTACACCTTC. As protein: CATSEPRGGGYTF.

A single count supports this clone. The chain employs TRBV5-4 and TRBJ1-1; D is undetermined. Trimming removed 0 bases at V and 5 bases at J, with 8 bases between. CDR3 length: 13 amino acids. Germline CDR1 is SGHNT and CDR2 is YYREEE (reference sequence). This CDR3 reads CASSLDLGTEAFF. The CDR3 bases are TGTGCCAGCAGCTTGGATTTAGGAACTGAAGCTTTCTTT.

Here the CDR3 reads CASSRDRGQEKLFF. CDR3 coding DNA: TGTGCCAGCAGTCGCGACAGGGGGCAAGAAAAACTGTTTTTT. The chain carries TRBV6-6 and TRBJ1-4; TRBD1 agrees at 10 bases. Germline V gene sequence: CDR1 MNHNY, CDR2 SVGAGI (reference sequence). V lost 5 bases, J lost 8 bases, and 5 bases stayed unmatched. The CDR3 sequence is 14 residues long.

The CDR3 here is CASSPAAYGYTF. The DNA of the CDR3 is TGTGCCAGCAGCCCCGCGGCCTATGGCTACACCTTC. The chain links TRBV12-3 or TRBV12-4 to TRBJ1-2; D not resolved. V gave up 6 bases and J gave up 4 bases, with 9 bases separating them. This CDR3 contains 12 residues.